Listed below are T cell receptor beta chains from one sample, sequenced in a study of regulatory T cells in long-lasting Graves disease. A single record per CDR3 protein comes from TCRdb applying MiXCR to the multiplex PCR reads. The data show about 660,000 distinct CDR3 sequences, around 32% seen once. The material sequenced was peripheral blood mononuclear cells (PBMCs), taken when the disease was refractory, from a patient treated with antithyroid drugs. The receptor set was obtained from a female donor with Graves disease. The CDR3 runs from the conserved cysteine through the conserved F or W. A D gene is named only where the DNA matches it firmly. Clone size is given for some rows only: seen once, a few or many times, or a class if the clone is expanded.

CDR3,DNA,D,V,size,J
CASSQTEGPYTEAFF,TGTGCCAGCAGCCAGACGGAGGGACCTTACACTGAAGCTTTCTTT,.,TRBV5-5,.,TRBJ1-1
CASSTATRRRGETQYF,TGTGCCAGCAGCACCGCGACTAGGCGCCGGGGAGAGACCCAGTACTTC,.,TRBV5-5,many,TRBJ2-5
CASSLSRGSGEQYF,TGTGCCAGCAGCTTGAGTCGCGGGAGTGGCGAGCAGTACTTC,TRBD2,TRBV11-2,few,TRBJ2-7
CASQPSGDQPQHF,TGTGCCAGTCAACCGTCGGGGGATCAGCCCCAGCATTTT,.,TRBV28,.,TRBJ1-5
CASSLGTATGELFF,TGTGCCAGCAGTTTAGGGACAGCGACCGGGGAGCTGTTTTTT,TRBD1,TRBV28,.,TRBJ2-2
CASRVGGENTEAFF,TGTGCCAGCAGGGTGGGGGGTGAGAACACTGAAGCTTTCTTT,.,TRBV28,.,TRBJ1-1
CASSIGQQQYF,TGTGCCAGTAGTATAGGACAGCAACAGTACTTC,.,TRBV19,.,TRBJ2-7
CASNPSGGYEQYF,TGTGCCAGCAACCCCTCGGGGGGCTACGAGCAGTACTTC,TRBD2,TRBV9,few,TRBJ2-7
CSAIQGTNEKLFF,TGCAGCGCTATACAGGGGACTAATGAAAAACTGTTTTTT,TRBD1,TRBV29-1,.,TRBJ1-4
CASRPTRDRAKAFF,TGTGCCAGCAGACCCACCCGGGACAGGGCAAAGGCTTTCTTT,TRBD1,TRBV6-1,few,TRBJ1-1
CSVYRAQEEAFF,TGCAGCGTCTACAGGGCCCAGGAAGAAGCTTTCTTT,.,TRBV29-1,.,TRBJ1-1
CSARDRNRGTYEQYF,TGCAGTGCTAGAGATCGGAACAGGGGGACCTACGAGCAGTACTTC,TRBD1,TRBV20-1,.,TRBJ2-7
CASGQLGQGNQPQHF,TGTGCCAGCGGTCAACTCGGACAGGGGAATCAGCCCCAGCATTTT,TRBD1,TRBV27,.,TRBJ1-5
CASGLALRDRGPYEQYF,TGTGCTAGTGGTTTGGCCCTCCGGGACAGGGGGCCTTACGAGCAGTACTTC,TRBD1,TRBV12-5,.,TRBJ2-7
CASSLFPSSTNEKLFF,TGCGCCAGCAGCCTCTTCCCCAGTTCAACTAATGAAAAACTGTTTTTT,.,TRBV4-1,few,TRBJ1-4
CASSRQGSGTGELFF,TGTGCCAGCAGTCGACAGGGGTCGGGCACCGGGGAGCTGTTTTTT,TRBD1,TRBV3-1,.,TRBJ2-2